A selection of T cell receptor beta chains follows, all from one sample in a study of cytomegalovirus exposure and HLA in healthy donors. Only in-frame clones appear in the TCRdb table, and some are missing; sequencing was by immunoSEQ multiplex PCR. The table lists about 100,000 clones, under 85% of them singletons. The sample was PBMCs. The origin of the receptors is a woman under 30 in good health and CMV-seronegative. CDR3s include the opening cysteine and the closing phenylalanine or tryptophan. The D gene is left open where the match is weak. The size of a clone is reported for some rows only, either as once, few or many, or as a class for expanded clones.

>TRBV9|NA|NA|TRBJ1-1
CASSLRALNTEAFF
TGTGCCAGCAGCCTCCGAGCCTTGAACACTGAAGCTTTCTTT
>TRBV10-3|TRBD1|NA|TRBJ2-5
CAISEKSGGADQETQYF
TGTGCCATCAGTGAGAAGTCAGGGGGCGCTGACCAAGAGACCCAGTACTTC
>TRBV10-1|TRBD1|NA|TRBJ2-6
CASSETGGWANVLTF
TGCGCCAGCAGTGAGACAGGGGGCTGGGCCAACGTCCTGACTTTC
>TRBV27|TRBD2|NA|TRBJ2-3
CASTRGGPTDTQYF
TGTGCCAGCACTCGCGGGGGGCCCACAGATACGCAGTATTTT
>TRBV6-1|NA|NA|TRBJ2-3
CASNGLDTQYF
TGTGCCAGCAATGGGCTTGATACGCAGTATTTT
>TRBV12-5|NA|NA|TRBJ1-2
CASGLGQKYYGYTF
TGTGCTAGTGGTTTGGGACAGAAATACTATGGCTACACCTTC
>TRBV7-3|TRBD2|NA|TRBJ2-1
CASSLFSGGADEQFF
TGTGCCAGCAGCCTATTTAGCGGGGGGGCCGATGAGCAGTTCTTC
>TRBV2|NA|NA|TRBJ2-3
CASSVTGQRSTDTQYF
TGTGCCAGCAGTGTTACCGGACAGCGAAGCACAGATACGCAGTATTTT
>TRBV9|TRBD2|NA|TRBJ2-3
CASSVASGLSTDTQYF
TGTGCCAGCAGCGTAGCCTCGGGACTAAGCACAGATACGCAGTATTTT
>TRBV27|NA|NA|TRBJ2-3
CASSLTGSTDTQYF
TGTGCCAGCAGTTTAACGGGGAGCACAGATACGCAGTATTTT
>TRBV28|NA|NA|TRBJ2-7
CASSFAQAYEQYF
TGTGCCAGCAGTTTTGCACAGGCCTACGAGCAGTACTTC
>TRBV2|TRBD1|NA|TRBJ1-5
CASSFEQGVGQPQHF
TGTGCCAGCAGTTTTGAACAGGGGGTGGGGCAGCCCCAGCATTTT
>TRBV6-5|TRBD1|NA|TRBJ2-7
CASSPGQGAGEQYF
TGTGCCAGCAGCCCGGGACAGGGGGCCGGCGAGCAGTACTTC
>TRBV5-1|NA|NA|TRBJ1-2
CASSEGDKYGYTF
TGCGCCAGCAGCGAGGGGGATAAGTATGGCTACACCTTC
>TRBV25-1|NA|NA|TRBJ2-7
CASSEDKQYEQYF
TGTGCCAGCAGTGAAGACAAGCAATACGAGCAGTACTTC
>TRBV12-2|NA|NA|TRBJ2-1
CASRLAEGTDRGEYNEQFF
TGTGCAAGTCGCTTAGCGGAGGGGACGGACAGGGGGGAATACAATGAGCAGTTCTTC
>TRBV30|TRBD1|NA|TRBJ2-7
CAWRGQGGSYEQYF
TGTGCCTGGAGGGGACAGGGGGGGTCCTACGAGCAGTACTTC
>TRBV2|NA|NA|TRBJ2-7
CASRLSSYEQYF
TGTGCCAGCAGGCTGAGTTCCTACGAGCAGTACTTC
>TRBV4-1|TRBD1|NA|TRBJ1-2
CASSHPQGAVGGYTF
TGCGCCAGCAGCCACCCTCAGGGGGCGGTTGGGGGCTACACCTTC
>TRBV4-1|NA|few|TRBJ2-2
CASSQERQGNGGELFF
TGCGCCAGCAGCCAAGAGAGGCAGGGAAACGGCGGGGAGCTGTTTTTT
>TRBV19|NA|NA|TRBJ2-7
CASSIDWSSTYEQYF
TGTGCCAGTAGTATCGATTGGAGTTCCACCTACGAGCAGTACTTC
>TRBV11-2|NA|NA|TRBJ1-6
CASSLAGQKYNSPLHF
TGTGCCAGCAGCCTGGCGGGGCAGAAATATAATTCACCCCTCCACTTT
>TRBV25-1|TRBD1|NA|TRBJ2-7
CASEIPGQAYEQYF
TGTGCCAGCGAAATTCCGGGACAGGCTTACGAGCAGTACTTC
>TRBV9|NA|once|TRBJ2-3
CASSGSSGWGTDTQYF
TGTGCCAGCAGCGGCTCCAGCGGATGGGGCACAGATACGCAGTATTTT